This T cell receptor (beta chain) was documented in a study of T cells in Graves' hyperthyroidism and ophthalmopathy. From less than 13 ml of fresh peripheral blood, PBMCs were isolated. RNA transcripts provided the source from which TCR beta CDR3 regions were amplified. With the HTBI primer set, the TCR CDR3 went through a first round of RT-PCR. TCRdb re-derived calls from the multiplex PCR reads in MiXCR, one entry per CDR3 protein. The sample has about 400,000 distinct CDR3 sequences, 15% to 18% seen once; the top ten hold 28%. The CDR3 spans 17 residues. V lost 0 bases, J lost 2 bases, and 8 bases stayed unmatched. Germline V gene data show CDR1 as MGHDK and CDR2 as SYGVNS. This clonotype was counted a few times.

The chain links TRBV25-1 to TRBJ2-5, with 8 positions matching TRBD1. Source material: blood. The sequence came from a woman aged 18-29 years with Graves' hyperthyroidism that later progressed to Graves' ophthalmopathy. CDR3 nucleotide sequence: TGTGCCAGCAGTGAATACGGTGACAGGGGAGTACAAGAGACCCAGTACTTC. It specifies CASSEYGDRGVQETQYF.